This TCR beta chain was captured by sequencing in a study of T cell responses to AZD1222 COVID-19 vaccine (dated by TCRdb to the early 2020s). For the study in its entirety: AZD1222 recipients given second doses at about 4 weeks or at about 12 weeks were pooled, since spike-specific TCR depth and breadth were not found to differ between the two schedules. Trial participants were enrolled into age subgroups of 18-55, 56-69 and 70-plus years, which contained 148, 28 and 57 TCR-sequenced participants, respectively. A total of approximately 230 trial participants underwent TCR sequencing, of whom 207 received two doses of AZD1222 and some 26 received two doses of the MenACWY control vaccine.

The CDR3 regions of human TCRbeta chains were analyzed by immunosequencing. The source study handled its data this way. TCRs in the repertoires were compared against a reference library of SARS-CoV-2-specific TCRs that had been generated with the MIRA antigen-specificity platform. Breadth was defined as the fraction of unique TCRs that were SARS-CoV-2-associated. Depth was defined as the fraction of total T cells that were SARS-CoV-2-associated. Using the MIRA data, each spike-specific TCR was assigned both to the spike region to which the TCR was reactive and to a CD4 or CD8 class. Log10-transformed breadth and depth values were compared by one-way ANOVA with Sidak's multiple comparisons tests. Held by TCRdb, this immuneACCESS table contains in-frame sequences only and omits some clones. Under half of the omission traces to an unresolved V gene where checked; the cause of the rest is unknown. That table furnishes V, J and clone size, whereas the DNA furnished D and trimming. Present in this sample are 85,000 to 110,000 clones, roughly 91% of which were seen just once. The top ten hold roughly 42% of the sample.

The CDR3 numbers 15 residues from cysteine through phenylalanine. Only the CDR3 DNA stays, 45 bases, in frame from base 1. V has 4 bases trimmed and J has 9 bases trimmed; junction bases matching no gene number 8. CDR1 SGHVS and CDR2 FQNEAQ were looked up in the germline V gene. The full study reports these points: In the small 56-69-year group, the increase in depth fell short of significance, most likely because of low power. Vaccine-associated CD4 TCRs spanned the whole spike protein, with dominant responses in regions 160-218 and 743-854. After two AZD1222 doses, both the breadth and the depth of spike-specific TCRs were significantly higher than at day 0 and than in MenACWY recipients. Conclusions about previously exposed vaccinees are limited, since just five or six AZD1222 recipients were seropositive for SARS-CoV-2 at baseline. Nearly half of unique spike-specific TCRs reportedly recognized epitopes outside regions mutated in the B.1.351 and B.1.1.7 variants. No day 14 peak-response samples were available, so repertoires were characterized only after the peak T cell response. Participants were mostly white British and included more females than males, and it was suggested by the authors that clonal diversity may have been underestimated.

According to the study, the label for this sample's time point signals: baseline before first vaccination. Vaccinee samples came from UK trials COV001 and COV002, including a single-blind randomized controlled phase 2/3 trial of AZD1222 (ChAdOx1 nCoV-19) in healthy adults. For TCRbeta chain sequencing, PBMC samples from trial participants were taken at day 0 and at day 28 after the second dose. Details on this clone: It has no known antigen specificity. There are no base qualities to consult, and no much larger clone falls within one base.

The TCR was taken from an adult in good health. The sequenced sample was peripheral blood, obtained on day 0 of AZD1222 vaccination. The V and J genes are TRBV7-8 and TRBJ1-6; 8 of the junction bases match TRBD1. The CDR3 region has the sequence CASSSGQGARSPLHF. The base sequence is TGTGCCAGCAGCTCGGGGCAGGGGGCGCGTTCACCCCTCCACTTT.